The 22 T cell receptor beta chains below were found in one sample sequenced in a study of graft-versus-host responses after intestinal transplantation. Clones were sequenced by immunoSEQ multiplex PCR, and TCRdb holds only the in-frame ones, with some missing. The sample lists approximately 63,000 clones, approximately 91% occurring once. Graft material was processed, releasing intraepithelial and lamina propria lymphocytes. Sequencing was performed on ileum tissue, taken around 350 days after transplant. These receptors were collected from a human patient who received an intestinal transplant, so some T cells may come from the graft donor.

The chain employs TRBV11-2 and TRBJ2-7, with TRBD1 identical over 7 bases. The V and J ends lost 0 bases and 2 bases, in that order; junction bases with no gene match: 4. Germline CDR1 reads SGHAT; CDR2 reads FQNNGV. The CDR3 covers 15 residues. The chain's CDR3 is CASSLEAGGPYEQYF. CDR3 sequence (DNA): TGTGCCAGCAGCTTAGAAGCAGGGGGACCCTACGAGCAGTACTTC.

The rearrangement links TRBV10-2 to TRBJ2-2; 15 bases are a match to TRBD2. J lost 6 bases, V lost 7 bases, and 6 bases had no gene match. CDR3 size: 16 residues. Germline CDR1 and CDR2: WSHSY and SAAADI. The CDR3 nucleotides are TGCGCCAGCATCCGAAGGACTAGCGGGGGGGCCGGGGAGCTGTTTTTT. This sequence encodes CASIRRTSGGAGELFF.

This clone appeared a single time. V is TRBV6-1 and J is TRBJ2-1; D remains unclear. Germline lookup yields CDR1 MNHNS and CDR2 SASEGT. The CDR3 is 12 amino acids. Trimming stripped 7 bases from V and 3 bases from J, with 7 bases between. This CDR3 is CASTNSYNEQFF. In DNA, the CDR3 is TGTGCCAGCACTAACAGCTACAATGAGCAGTTCTTC.

V is TRBV10-2 and J is TRBJ2-3; 9 nucleotides align to TRBD1. The CDR3 spans 17 residues. CDR1 and CDR2 from the germline V gene are WSHSY and SAAADI. After removal of 7 bases from V and 2 bases from J, the junction contained 13 bases not matched to a gene. CDR3 DNA: TGCGCCAGCAACGAGGCACAGGGGGCGCTAAACACAGATACGCAGTATTTT. This encodes CASNEAQGALNTDTQYF.

The CDR3, as DNA: TGTGCCAGCAGTTACCAAGTCGGAGCGGGAGAGACCCAGTACTTC. It is translated as CASSYQVGAGETQYF. This chain uses TRBV28 with TRBJ2-5; TRBD2 is a possible D gene (6 bases). Germline-derived CDR1 and CDR2 are MDHEN and SYDVKM. This CDR3 spans 15 amino acids. The V and J ends lost 4 bases and 4 bases respectively, with 16 bases between them. Full variable domain (missing parts from reference TRBV28 and TRBJ2-5): DVKVTQSSRYLVKRTGEKVFLECVQDMDHENMFWYRQDPGLGLRLIYFSYDVKMKEKGDIPEGYSVSREKKERFSLILESASTNQTSMYLCASSYQVGAGETQYFGPGTRLLVL.

V gene TRBV9 combines with J gene TRBJ2-1, with 10 nucleotides matching TRBD1. V lost 2 bases and J lost 6; bases outside the gene matches: 8. The CDR3 runs 16 residues. Germline CDR1 is SGDLS and CDR2 is YYNGEE. CDR3 sequence (DNA): TGTGCCAGCAGCGTTAGGGACAGGGGATTTGGCAATGAGCAGTTCTTC. Its protein is CASSVRDRGFGNEQFF.

The V gene is TRBV5-1, the J gene TRBJ1-1; the match to TRBD1 covers 7 bases. The germline V gene encodes CDR1 SGHRS and CDR2 YFSETQ. Germline trimming cut 3 bases from V and 0 bases from J; bases unmatched to any gene: 8. The CDR3 has 16 residues. CDR3 loop: CASSSPITGVNTEAFF. CDR3 nucleotides: TGCGCCAGCAGCTCACCAATTACAGGGGTGAACACTGAAGCTTTCTTT.

The gene calls are TRBV10-1 and TRBJ1-1; TRBD1 might be the D (6 bases). Germline CDR1 and CDR2: WNHNN and SYGVQD (reference sequence). V was pared by 6 bases and J by 6 bases, with 14 bases between. The CDR3 extends over 13 amino acids. The DNA for the CDR3 is TGCGCCAGCAGAGAGACAGGCAAGGCTGAAGCTTTCTTT. This sequence encodes CASRETGKAEAFF.

The chain uses TRBV7-9 and TRBJ2-5; D remains ambiguous. The J call is doubtful: the DNA matches TRBJ2-7 better. This CDR3 spans 15 amino acids. Germline-derived CDR1 and CDR2 are SEHNR and FQNEAQ (reference sequence). The CDR3 spells CASSPTLGRTYEQYF. In DNA form, the CDR3 reads TGTGCCAGCAGCCCAACTCTAGGACGGACCTACGAGCAGTACTTC.

V and J are TRBV7-3 and TRBJ2-2; D uncertain. This CDR3 has 13 residues. Trimming stripped 2 bases from V and 5 bases from J, with 6 bases between. Per germline, CDR1 SGHTA and CDR2 FQGTGA. The CDR3: CASSLYVTGELFF. CDR3 sequence (DNA): TGTGCCAGCAGCTTATACGTAACCGGGGAGCTGTTTTTT.

The chain recombines TRBV10-3 with TRBJ2-7, with TRBD1 matching over 7 bases. Germline-derived CDR1 and CDR2 are ENHRY and SYGVKD. Trimming took 10 bases from V and 5 from J; bases not matched to a gene: 5. This CDR3 comprises 11 residues. This CDR3 reads CATEQGNEQYF. The CDR3 DNA reads as TGTGCCACCGAACAGGGGAACGAGCAGTACTTC.

By share, this clone counts as medium-sized. Other DNA sequences in this sample translate to the same CDR3. The chain couples TRBV18 to TRBJ1-1; D is ambiguous. V lost 2 bases, J lost 1 base, and 5 bases lay in between. The germline gives CDR1 KGHSH, CDR2 LQKENI. This CDR3 is built from 13 residues. The CDR3: CASSPSQNTEAFF. DNA of the CDR3: TGTGCCAGCTCACCAAGCCAGAACACTGAAGCTTTCTTT.

The V and J genes are TRBV7-3 and TRBJ2-2; 7 positions agree with TRBD2. The CDR3 length is 14 residues. J gave up 7 bases and V 4 bases, and 6 bases lay outside the gene matches. Germline values: CDR1 SGHTA, CDR2 FQGTGA. CDR3 region: CASSSTAGVGELFF. The DNA for the CDR3 is TGTGCCAGCAGCTCCACCGCGGGGGTCGGGGAGCTGTTTTTT.

The rearrangement joins TRBV7-2 to TRBJ1-4; D unresolved. Trimming removed 3 bases at V and 4 bases at J, with 15 bases between. The CDR3 totals 16 residues. Germline V lookup: CDR1 SGHTA, CDR2 FQGNSA. The CDR3 DNA is TGTGCCAGCAGCTTGAGTACCGGGTTCGGTAATGAAAAACTGTTTTTT. It encodes CASSLSTGFGNEKLFF.

The chain uses TRBV4-1 and TRBJ2-1; no clear D. CDR3 length equals 12 residues. Germline V CDR1 and CDR2: MGHRA, YSYEKL. V lost 3 bases, J lost 5 bases, and 5 bases lay in between. As DNA, the CDR3 is TGCGCCAGCAGCCAGGACCACAATGAGCAGTTCTTC. This sequence encodes CASSQDHNEQFF.

This clone has just a few counts. The chain employs TRBV11-2 and TRBJ1-1; 9 positions agree with TRBD1. Germline assignment: CDR1 SGHAT and CDR2 FQNNGV. CDR3 length: 14 residues. Losses at the gene ends were 4 bases for V and 5 bases for J; bases not matched to a gene: 5. The CDR3 sequence is CASSSGQGRTEAFF. In DNA form, the CDR3 reads TGTGCCAGCAGCTCCGGACAGGGGCGGACTGAAGCTTTCTTT.

The chain uses TRBV27 and TRBJ2-7; TRBD1 agrees at 7 bases. Looked up from germline, CDR1 is MNHEY and CDR2 is SMNVEV (reference sequence). The CDR3 extends over 13 amino acids. The ends lost 6 bases at V and 5 bases at J; junction bases unmatched: 7. The CDR3 DNA reads as TGTGCCAGCAGGGGTAGGGGGCGCCACGAGCAGTACTTC. Translated, it gives CASRGRGRHEQYF.

CDR3: CASSHRVGLSYNSPLHF. In DNA form, the CDR3 reads TGTGCCAGCAGTCATAGGGTGGGCTTGTCCTATAATTCACCCCTCCACTTT. V and J are TRBV5-4 and TRBJ1-6; D unresolved. V was cut by 5 bases and J by 1 base, with 16 bases left in between. There are 17 residues in the CDR3. CDR1 is SGHNT, CDR2 YYREEE, per germline (reference sequence).

The sample holds a few counts of this clone. The J gene is TRBJ2-2, the V gene TRBV5-1; perhaps TRBD2 as D (6 bases). This CDR3 is 14 amino acids long. Germline CDR1 reads SGHRS; CDR2 reads YFSETQ. Trimming cost V 4 bases and J 5 bases, with 12 bases left between them. For the CDR3, the DNA is TGCGCCAGCAGCCGGGGGTTGGGTACCGGGGAGCTGTTTTTT. This codes for CASSRGLGTGELFF.

The V and J genes are TRBV10-3 and TRBJ2-7, with 10 bases identical to TRBD2. The length of the CDR3 is 14 residues. Per germline, CDR1 ENHRY and CDR2 SYGVKD. The junction had 0 bases not matched to a gene; V was cut back by 2 bases and J by 2 bases. CDR3 residues: CAISEGLAAYEQYF. DNA of the CDR3: TGTGCCATCAGTGAGGGACTAGCGGCCTACGAGCAGTACTTC.

J is TRBJ1-3 and V is TRBV13; 9 bases match TRBD1. J was trimmed by 4 bases and V by 4 bases; bases with no gene match: 8. The CDR3 consists of 16 residues. Germline V CDR1 and CDR2: PRHDT, FYEKMQ (reference sequence). CDR3 in amino acids: CASSSRDRAAGNTIYF. Written as DNA, the CDR3 is TGTGCCAGCAGCTCTAGGGACAGGGCGGCAGGAAACACCATATATTTT.

This chain joins TRBV6-5 and TRBJ2-2; D is ambiguous. Germline CDR1 and CDR2: MNHEY and SVGAGI. V lost 7 bases and J 8 bases, leaving 11 bases between the germline ends. The CDR3 length is 12 residues. The CDR3 region has the DNA TGTGCCAGCATCAACGGTGGGGGGGAGCTGTTTTTT. It specifies CASINGGGELFF.